This T cell receptor beta chain was captured in a study of TIL therapy for anti-PD-1-resistant metastatic lung cancer. Looking at the study overall: Tumors had a median PD-L1 proportion score of about 6%. Findings and limits, study-wide: The cohort had more treatment-naive, never-smoker and oncogene-addicted patients than typical.

Described time point: pre-treatment sample, taken before nivolumab and TIL therapy. The libraries were made with immunoSEQ v3. Libraries were sequenced to 2.2 million or so read pairs (survey) or about 5-6 million (deep). Profiled with immunoSEQ multiplex PCR; TCRdb holds only in-frame clones, not every one. This sample yields about 50,000 clones, of which roughly 85% are seen a single time; 4.5% to 6% belongs to the top ten. This clone has only one observation. The antigen is unknown. This CDR3 contains 13 residues. V was pared by 9 bases and J by 2 bases, with 13 bases between. CDR1 is SGHTA, CDR2 FQGNSA, per germline.

V is TRBV7-2 and J is TRBJ1-1, with TRBD1 as a possible D gene (5 bases). The sample consisted of blood, taken at baseline. This receptor was obtained from a person aged 25 to 80 with non-small cell lung cancer. In DNA form, the CDR3 reads TGTGCCAGTGGGGGTAGGGCCAACACTGAAGCTTTCTTT. This sequence encodes CASGGRANTEAFF.